This T cell receptor (beta chain) was recovered during a study of blood T cell repertoires in COVID-19. Overall study: The cDNA or gDNA used as material had been derived from T cells, B-cell-depleted T cells, or PBMCs.

This CDR3 has 16 amino acids. The germline gives CDR1 ENHRY, CDR2 SYGVKD. The V end lost 3 bases, the J end lost 1 base, and 15 bases lay between the germline ends. The method was immunoSEQ multiplex PCR; TCRdb's version includes in-frame clones alone and lacks a portion of them. This table has roughly 200,000 clones, around 87% appearing once. The TCR comes from a man aged 30 to 45 in a cohort exposed to, infected with or recovered from COVID-19 (not recorded which). Material: PBMCs or T cells enriched from blood (not recorded which). The chain combines TRBV10-3 with TRBJ1-1; D might be TRBD1 (5 bases). This chain's CDR3 is CAISEPGVTGNTEAFF. DNA for the CDR3: TGTGCCATCAGTGAACCGGGGGTAACAGGGAACACTGAAGCTTTCTTT.